Shown below are 30 T cell receptor beta chains from a single sample sequenced in a study of CD8 T cells in ankylosing spondylitis. TCRdb re-called the 5' RACE reads with MiXCR, one entry per CDR3 protein. The sample holds under 250,000 distinct CDR3 sequences; more than 25% are singletons and the top ten take less than 8.5%. Sequencing used blood, either unsorted or a sorted T cell fraction (not recorded which). These receptors came from a male donor with ankylosing spondylitis or in good health (not recorded which).

This chain joins TRBV20-1 and TRBJ1-3; D unresolved. From germline, CDR1 is DFQATT and CDR2 SNEGSKA (reference sequence). This CDR3 is 14 amino acids long. V gave up 5 bases and J gave up 0 bases, with 11 bases separating them. CDR3 loop: CSAGRDSSGNTIYF. The CDR3 DNA sequence: TGCAGTGCTGGACGAGATAGCTCTGGAAACACCATATATTTT.

This clonotype came up a few times. The chain recombines TRBV5-1 with TRBJ2-7, with 7 bases that match TRBD2. Trimming took 4 bases from V and 0 from J; bases not matched to a gene: 7. Germline CDR1 and CDR2: SGHRS and YFSETQ. CDR3 size: 15 residues. The CDR3 here is CASSPLAASSYEQYF. The CDR3 DNA is TGCGCCAGCAGCCCTCTAGCGGCCAGCTCCTACGAGCAGTACTTC.

The chain employs TRBV20-1 and TRBJ2-7; D is unresolved. The germline CDR1 and CDR2 sequences are DFQATT and SNEGSKA (reference sequence). The CDR3 sequence is 13 residues long. V lost 1 base and J lost 1, with 8 bases in between. The CDR3 sequence: CSARGQLSYEQYF. DNA of the CDR3: TGCAGTGCTAGAGGGCAGCTATCCTACGAGCAGTACTTC.

This rearrangement joins TRBV20-1 to TRBJ1-4; D is uncertain. Germline CDR1 reads DFQATT; CDR2 reads SNEGSKA (reference sequence). V was cut by 4 bases and J by 5 bases, with 11 bases left in between. This CDR3 has 13 amino acids. CDR3 coding DNA: TGCAGTGCTAACGAAGGAACGAATGAAAAACTGTTTTTT. Its protein product is CSANEGTNEKLFF.

At least ten counts were recorded for this clonotype. The genes are TRBV6-5 and TRBJ2-3, with D possibly matching TRBD1 (6 bases). CDR1 and CDR2 (germline): MNHEY, SVGAGI. The V end was cut by 6 bases, the J end by 3 bases, with 13 bases between. The CDR3 is made up of 14 amino acids. The CDR3 bases are TGTGCCAGCAGCTACGCAGGGGAAACAGATACGCAGTATTTT. This gives the protein CASSYAGETDTQYF.

This clonotype was detected a few times. The chain carries TRBV20-1 and TRBJ2-1, with 7 bases identical to TRBD2. Trimming took 0 bases from V and 7 from J; bases not matched to a gene: 3. CDR3 length equals 13 residues. CDR1 is DFQATT, CDR2 SNEGSKA, per germline (reference sequence). The CDR3 reads CSARDGTMNEQFF. The CDR3 DNA is TGCAGTGCTAGAGACGGGACTATGAATGAGCAGTTCTTC.

This clonotype has more than one count but fewer than ten. J is TRBJ2-7 and V is TRBV6-5; D gene ambiguous. V was shortened by 4 bases and J by 0 bases, with 10 bases between the two germline ends. The CDR3 spans 14 residues. Germline V gives CDR1 MNHEY, CDR2 SVGAGI. CDR3: CASSWQISSYEQYF. For the CDR3, the DNA is TGTGCCAGCAGTTGGCAGATCAGCTCCTACGAGCAGTACTTC.

This clonotype was seen more than once but under ten times. V is TRBV6-5 and J is TRBJ2-1; D uncertain. CDR3 length: 11 amino acids. In germline, CDR1 is MNHEY, CDR2 SVGAGI. The ends were cut back, 5 bases at V and 6 bases at J, with 5 bases in the middle. CDR3 sequence (DNA): TGTGCCAGCAGTAGACTCAATGAGCAGTTCTTC. Its protein product is CASSRLNEQFF.

This clonotype appeared a few times. The chain uses TRBV5-5 and TRBJ2-1; 9 bases agree with TRBD2. This CDR3 region has 17 residues. Germline V gene lookup returns CDR1 SGHKS and CDR2 YYEKEE (reference sequence). Unmatched junction bases numbered 14, after V lost 4 bases and J lost 6 bases. CDR3 sequence: CASSARFVAGVSNEQFF. The CDR3 DNA reads TGTGCCAGCAGCGCGAGGTTCGTAGCGGGAGTAAGCAATGAGCAGTTCTTC.

The chain uses TRBV6-1 and TRBJ2-1, with D tentatively TRBD1 (5 bases). V lost 4 bases, J lost 9 bases, and 13 bases lay in between. CDR3 size: 13 residues. Germline loops: CDR1 MNHNS, CDR2 SASEGT. CDR3 in amino acids: CASSGRVPGEQFF. The CDR3 coding sequence is TGTGCCAGCAGTGGCAGGGTCCCCGGTGAGCAGTTCTTC.

This clonotype was seen repeatedly, ten times or more. The chain carries TRBV29-1 and TRBJ2-5; 7 nucleotides match TRBD2. From germline, CDR1 is SQVTM and CDR2 ANQGSEA. The CDR3 contains 14 residues. The V segment lost 7 bases and the J segment 4 bases; nucleotides outside the gene matches: 12. In nucleotides, the CDR3 is TGCAGCGCCGAGGTGACTAGCCGGCGAGAGACCCAGTACTTC. Its translation: CSAEVTSRRETQYF.

This clonotype was counted ten times or more. The rearrangement links TRBV19 to TRBJ2-5; D not certain. The CDR3 consists of 8 residues. The germline V gene encodes CDR1 LNHDA and CDR2 SQIVND (reference sequence). CDR3 in amino acids: CVQETQYF. In nucleotides, the CDR3 is TGTGTTCAGGAGACCCAGTACTTC.

J is TRBJ1-2 and V is TRBV27; 12 nucleotides align to TRBD1. Trimming cost V 4 bases and J 4 bases; bases outside gene matches: 13. There are 18 residues in the CDR3. Germline V gene sequence: CDR1 MNHEY, CDR2 SMNVEV (reference sequence). CDR3: CASSWAGQGALSTYGYTF. The CDR3 DNA follows: TGTGCCAGCAGTTGGGCGGGACAGGGGGCCCTTAGTACCTATGGCTACACCTTC.

This clonotype was observed a few times. V usage is TRBV7-2 and J usage is TRBJ2-7; 8 bases are shared with TRBD1. Germline CDR1 and CDR2: SGHTA and FQGNSA. The CDR3 is 12 residues long. Germline trimming cut 4 bases from V and 5 bases from J; bases unmatched to any gene: 1. The CDR3 nucleotides are TGTGCCAGCAGCTGGACAGGGAACGAGCAGTACTTC. This translates into CASSWTGNEQYF.

The CDR3: CACMRQGGTGELFF. For the CDR3, the DNA is TGTGCCTGCATGCGACAGGGAGGCACCGGGGAGCTGTTTTTT. This chain connects TRBV2 to TRBJ2-2; maybe TRBD1 (7 bases). CDR1 is SNHLY and CDR2 is FYNNEI in the germline V gene. CDR3 length: 14 residues. V lost 11 bases and J lost 4, with 17 bases in between.

This sequence joins TRBV6-4 and TRBJ2-7; 7 bases agree with TRBD2. This CDR3 region has 15 residues. Unmatched junction bases numbered 7, after V lost 3 bases and J lost 2 bases. Germline CDR1 is MRHNA and CDR2 is SNTAGT. The CDR3 spells CASSEFAGVTYEQYF. CDR3 DNA: TGTGCCAGCAGTGAGTTTGCGGGGGTAACCTACGAGCAGTACTTC.

This clonotype has a handful of counts. V usage is TRBV29-1 and J usage is TRBJ2-5; 9 positions agree with TRBD1. This CDR3 has 13 amino acids. The ends lost 6 bases at V and 2 bases at J; junction bases unmatched: 4. The germline V gene has CDR1 SQVTM and CDR2 ANQGSEA. The CDR3 protein is CSVDRGVQETQYF. The CDR3 bases are TGCAGCGTCGACAGGGGGGTTCAAGAGACCCAGTACTTC.

This clonotype was seen repeatedly, ten times or more. V gene TRBV5-1 combines with J gene TRBJ2-1; D might be TRBD2 (6 bases). Between the trimmed V and J ends, which lost 1 base and 6 bases, there was a span of 14 bases. CDR1 is SGHRS, CDR2 YFSETQ, per germline. CDR3 size: 15 residues. The CDR3 DNA reads TGCGCCAGCAGCTTGTCGGGGGTAGTGGGCAATGAGCAGTTCTTC. It translates to CASSLSGVVGNEQFF.

The chain employs TRBV16 and TRBJ2-1; D gene uncertain. The CDR3 contains 15 residues. Germline assignment: CDR1 KGHSY and CDR2 FQNENV. V lost 4 bases and J lost 0, with 10 bases in between. CDR3 nucleotides: TGTGCCAGCAGCCGTCTTTGGAGCTCCTACAATGAGCAGTTCTTC. It specifies CASSRLWSSYNEQFF.

The chain has TRBV5-4 and TRBJ2-3; no clear D gene. CDR3 length: 15 amino acids. CDR1 is SGHNT, CDR2 YYREEE, per germline (reference sequence). V dropped 4 bases and J dropped 2 bases, with 14 bases sitting between them. The CDR3 DNA is TGTGCCAGCAGCAGCAGGATTTCTGACACAGATACGCAGTATTTT. Its protein product is CASSSRISDTDTQYF.

This clonotype was seen ten or more times. Here the CDR3 DNA reads TGCAGTGCTAGGATTACGGCGGGGGAGTATGAGCAGTTCTTC. Protein sequence: CSARITAGEYEQFF. The chain employs TRBV20-1 and TRBJ2-1; 7 bases agree with TRBD2. V was clipped by 3 bases and J by 8 bases; unmatched bases: 10. Germline V gene lookup returns CDR1 DFQATT and CDR2 SNEGSKA (reference sequence). This CDR3 contains 14 residues.

With respect to this clonotype: Sequence at one end of the junction differs from germline and may be a read error. The V and J genes are TRBV29-1 and TRBJ2-7; D is ambiguous. The CDR3 totals 8 residues. Germline V gene lookup returns CDR1 SQVTM and CDR2 ANQGSEA. The CDR3 DNA is TGCAGCGTTGAGCCGAATGACTTC. Amino acids: CSVEPNDF.

This clonotype was counted between two and nine times. This chain links TRBV9 with TRBJ2-3; TRBD2 matches at 11 bases. V trimming: 4 bases; J trimming: 4 bases; junction bases outside the gene matches: 5. The length of the CDR3 is 15 residues. The germline CDR1 and CDR2 sequences are SGDLS and YYNGEE. The CDR3 DNA sequence: TGTGCCAGCAGCCCCCAACTAGCGGGGGCAGATACGCAGTATTTT. Protein product: CASSPQLAGADTQYF.

Many counts were recorded for this clonotype. The V gene is TRBV5-1, the J gene TRBJ2-7; D remains unclear. This CDR3 spans 13 amino acids. Germline assignment: CDR1 SGHRS and CDR2 YFSETQ. The ends were cut back, 0 bases at V and 3 bases at J, with 7 bases in the middle. The CDR3 protein is CASSLAQNYEQYF. CDR3 DNA: TGCGCCAGCAGCTTGGCCCAGAACTACGAGCAGTACTTC.

This clonotype occurred many times. V usage is TRBV5-1 and J usage is TRBJ2-2; D call uncertain. Per the germline V gene, CDR1 is SGHRS and CDR2 is YFSETQ. The CDR3 consists of 12 residues. The V and J ends lost 5 bases and 6 bases respectively, with 8 bases between them. CDR3 DNA: TGCGCCAGCAGTCACGTCGCCGGGGAGCTGTTTTTT. As protein: CASSHVAGELFF.

The chain combines TRBV12-3 or TRBV12-4 with TRBJ2-1; 11 bases are shared with TRBD2. The CDR3 consists of 16 residues. V gave up 5 bases and J gave up 1 base; unmatched junction bases: 4. CDR3 sequence reads: CASSMTSGNSYNEQFF. The CDR3 DNA is TGTGCCAGCAGTATGACTAGCGGGAATTCCTACAATGAGCAGTTCTTC.

This clonotype occurred many times. The chain joins TRBV5-8 to TRBJ1-6, with no clear D. Trimming took 6 bases from V and 12 from J, leaving 10 bases between them. The CDR3 has 11 amino acids. Germline V gene lookup returns CDR1 SGHTS and CDR2 YDEGEE. DNA for the CDR3: TGTGCCAGCACCACAGTAGGACCCCTCCACTTT. It is translated as CASTTVGPLHF. The variable domain in full, with the rest retrieved from reference TRBV5-8 and TRBJ1-6, is EAGVTQSPTHLIKTRGQQATLRCSPISGHTSVYWYQQALGLGLQFLLWYDEGEERNRGNFPPRFSGRQFPNYSSELNVNALELEDSALYLCASTTVGPLHFGNGTRLTVT.

The sample holds many counts of this clonotype. V is TRBV5-5 and J is TRBJ2-2; D remains ambiguous. The CDR3 consists of 15 residues. Germline CDR1 and CDR2: SGHKS and YYEKEE (reference sequence). The germline V and J ends were trimmed by 2 bases and 6 bases, with 14 bases remaining between them. CDR3 in DNA: TGTGCCAGCAGCTTTCGGCCCGCAAGGTCCGGGGAGCTGTTTTTT. Its translation: CASSFRPARSGELFF. Supplemented by reference TRBV5-5 and TRBJ2-2, the full variable domain reads DAGVTQSPTHLIKTRGQQVTLRCSPISGHKSVSWYQQVLGQGPQFIFQYYEKEERGRGNFPDRFSARQFPNYSSELNVNALLLGDSALYLCASSFRPARSGELFFGEGSRLTVL.

In regard to this clonotype: A single base separates this from a much larger clone, so it may be a read error. The chain combines TRBV7-7 with TRBJ2-6; the D gene is possibly TRBD1 (5 bases). CDR1 is SSHAT and CDR2 is FNYEAQ in the germline V gene (reference sequence). This CDR3 is 14 amino acids long. Here the CDR3 reads CASSQNSGASVLTF. CDR3 DNA sequence: TGTGCTAGCAGCCAAAACTCTGGGGCCAGCGTCCTGACTTTC.

In its sample, this clonotype was seen many times. The chain uses TRBV12-3 or TRBV12-4 and TRBJ2-2; no definite D call. The CDR3 runs 14 residues. V was clipped by 2 bases and J by 2 bases, with 6 bases between them. The CDR3 loop reads CASSLRQNTGELFF. The CDR3 DNA follows: TGTGCCAGCAGTTTACGGCAAAACACCGGGGAGCTGTTTTTT.